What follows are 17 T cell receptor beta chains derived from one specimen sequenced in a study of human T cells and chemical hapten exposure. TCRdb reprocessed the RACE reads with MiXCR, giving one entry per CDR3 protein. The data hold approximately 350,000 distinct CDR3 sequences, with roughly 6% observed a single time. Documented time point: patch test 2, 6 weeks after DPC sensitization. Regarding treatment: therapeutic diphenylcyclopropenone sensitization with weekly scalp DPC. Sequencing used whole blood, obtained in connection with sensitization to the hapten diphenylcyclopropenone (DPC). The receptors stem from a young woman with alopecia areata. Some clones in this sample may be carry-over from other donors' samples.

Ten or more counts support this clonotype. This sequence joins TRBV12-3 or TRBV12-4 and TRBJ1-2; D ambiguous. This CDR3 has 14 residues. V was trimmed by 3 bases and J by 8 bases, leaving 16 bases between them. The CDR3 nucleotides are TGTGCCAGCAGTTTTGCTGGAAGTGGGAGAGGCTACACCTTC. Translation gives CASSFAGSGRGYTF.

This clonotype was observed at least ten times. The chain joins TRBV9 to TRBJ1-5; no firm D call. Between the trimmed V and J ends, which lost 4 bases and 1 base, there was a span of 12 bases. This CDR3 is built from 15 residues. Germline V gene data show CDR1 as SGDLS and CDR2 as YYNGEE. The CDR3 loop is CASSPDGRSNQPQHF. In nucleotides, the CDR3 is TGTGCCAGCAGCCCCGATGGACGGAGCAATCAGCCCCAGCATTTT.

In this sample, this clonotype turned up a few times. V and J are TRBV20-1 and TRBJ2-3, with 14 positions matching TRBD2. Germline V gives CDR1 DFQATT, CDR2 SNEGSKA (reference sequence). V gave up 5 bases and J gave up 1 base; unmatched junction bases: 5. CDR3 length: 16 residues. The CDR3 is CSAGTSGGWGTDTQYF. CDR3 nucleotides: TGCAGTGCTGGGACTAGCGGGGGCTGGGGCACAGATACGCAGTATTTT.

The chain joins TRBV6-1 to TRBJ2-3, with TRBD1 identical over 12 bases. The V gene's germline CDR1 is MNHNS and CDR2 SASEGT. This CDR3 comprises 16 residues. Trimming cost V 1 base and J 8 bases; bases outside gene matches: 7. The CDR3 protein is CASSEVGQGAGGTQYF. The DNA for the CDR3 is TGTGCCAGCAGTGAAGTGGGACAGGGGGCTGGAGGTACGCAGTATTTT.

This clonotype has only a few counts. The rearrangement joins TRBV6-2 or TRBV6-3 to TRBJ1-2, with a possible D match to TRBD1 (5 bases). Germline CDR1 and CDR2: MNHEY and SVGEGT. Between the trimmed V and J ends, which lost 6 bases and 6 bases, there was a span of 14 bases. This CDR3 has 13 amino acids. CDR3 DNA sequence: TGTGCCAGCAGGAACTCGGGGGTGAATGGCTACACCTTC. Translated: CASRNSGVNGYTF.

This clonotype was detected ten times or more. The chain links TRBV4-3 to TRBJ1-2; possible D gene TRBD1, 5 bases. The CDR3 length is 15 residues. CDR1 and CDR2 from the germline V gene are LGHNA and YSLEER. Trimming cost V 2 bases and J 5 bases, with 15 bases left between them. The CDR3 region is CASSQWTQLEYGYTF. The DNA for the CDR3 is TGCGCCAGCAGCCAATGGACACAGCTTGAGTATGGCTACACCTTC.

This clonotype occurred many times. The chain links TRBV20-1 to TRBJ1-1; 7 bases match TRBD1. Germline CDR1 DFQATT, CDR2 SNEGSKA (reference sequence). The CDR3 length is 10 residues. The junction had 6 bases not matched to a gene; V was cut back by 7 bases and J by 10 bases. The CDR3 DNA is TGCAGTGTCAGGGGGGGTGGAGCTTTCTTT. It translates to CSVRGGGAFF.

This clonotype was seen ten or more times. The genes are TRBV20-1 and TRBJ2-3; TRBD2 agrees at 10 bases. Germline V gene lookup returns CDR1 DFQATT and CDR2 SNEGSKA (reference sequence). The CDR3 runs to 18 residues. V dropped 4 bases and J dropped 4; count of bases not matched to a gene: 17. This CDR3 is CSANPPQGAGGRADTQYF. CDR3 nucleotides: TGCAGTGCTAACCCACCCCAGGGAGCGGGGGGGAGGGCAGATACGCAGTATTTT.

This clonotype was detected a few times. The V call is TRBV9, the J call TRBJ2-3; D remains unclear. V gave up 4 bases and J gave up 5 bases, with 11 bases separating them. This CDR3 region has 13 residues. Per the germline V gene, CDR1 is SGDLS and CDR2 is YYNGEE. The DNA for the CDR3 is TGTGCCAGCAGCTATACCACGGAAGATACGCAGTATTTT. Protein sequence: CASSYTTEDTQYF.

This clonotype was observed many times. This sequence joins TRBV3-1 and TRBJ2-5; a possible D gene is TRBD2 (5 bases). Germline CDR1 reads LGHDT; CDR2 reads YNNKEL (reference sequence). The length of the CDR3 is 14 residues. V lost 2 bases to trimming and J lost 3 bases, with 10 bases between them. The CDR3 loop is CASSQSSGKETQYF. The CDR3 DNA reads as TGTGCCAGCAGCCAATCATCCGGGAAAGAGACCCAGTACTTC.

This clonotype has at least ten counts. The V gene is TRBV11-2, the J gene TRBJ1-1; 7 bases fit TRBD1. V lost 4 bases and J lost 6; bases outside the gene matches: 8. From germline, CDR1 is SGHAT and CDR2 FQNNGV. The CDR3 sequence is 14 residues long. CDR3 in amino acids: CASSSQGTDSEAFF. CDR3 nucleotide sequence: TGTGCCAGCAGCTCCCAGGGGACAGACTCTGAAGCTTTCTTT.

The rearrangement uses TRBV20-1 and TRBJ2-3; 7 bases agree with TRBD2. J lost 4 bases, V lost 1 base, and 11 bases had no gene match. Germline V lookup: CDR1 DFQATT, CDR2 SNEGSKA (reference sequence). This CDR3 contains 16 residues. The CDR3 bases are TGCAGTGCTAGAGCCGAGCGGGCGGGGGAGTCAGATACGCAGTATTTT. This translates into CSARAERAGESDTQYF.

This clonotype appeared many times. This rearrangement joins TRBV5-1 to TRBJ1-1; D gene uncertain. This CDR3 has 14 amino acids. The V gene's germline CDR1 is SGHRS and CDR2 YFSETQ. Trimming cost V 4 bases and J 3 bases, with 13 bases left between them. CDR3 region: CASSELSSDTEAFF. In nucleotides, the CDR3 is TGCGCCAGCAGCGAACTCTCATCGGACACTGAAGCTTTCTTT.

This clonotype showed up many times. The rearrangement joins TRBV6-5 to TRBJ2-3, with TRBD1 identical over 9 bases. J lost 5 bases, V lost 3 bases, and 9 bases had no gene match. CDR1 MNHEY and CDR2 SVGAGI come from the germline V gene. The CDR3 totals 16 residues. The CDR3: CASSYFPGQGKDTQYF. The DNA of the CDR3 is TGTGCCAGCAGTTATTTTCCGGGACAGGGTAAAGATACGCAGTATTTT.

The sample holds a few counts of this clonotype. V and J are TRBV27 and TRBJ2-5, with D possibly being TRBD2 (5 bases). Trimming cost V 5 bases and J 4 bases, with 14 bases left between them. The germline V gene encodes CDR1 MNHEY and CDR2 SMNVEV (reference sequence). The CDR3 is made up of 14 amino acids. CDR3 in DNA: TGTGCCAGCAGTCCCCGGACTGGGCGAGAGACCCAGTACTTC. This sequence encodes CASSPRTGRETQYF.

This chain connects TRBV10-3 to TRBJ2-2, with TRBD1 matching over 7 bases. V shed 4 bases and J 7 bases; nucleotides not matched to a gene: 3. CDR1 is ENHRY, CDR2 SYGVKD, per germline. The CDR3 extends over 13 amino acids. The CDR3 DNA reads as TGTGCCATCAGTGTACAGGGGAGCGGGGAGCTGTTTTTT. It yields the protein CAISVQGSGELFF.

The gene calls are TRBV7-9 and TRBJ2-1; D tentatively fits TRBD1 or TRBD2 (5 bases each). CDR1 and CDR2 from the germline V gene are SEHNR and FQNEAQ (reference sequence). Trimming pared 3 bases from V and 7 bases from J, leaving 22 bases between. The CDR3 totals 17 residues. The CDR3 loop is CASSLLDSGTWRNEQFF. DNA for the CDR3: TGTGCCAGCAGCTTGCTTGACAGCGGTACTTGGAGGAATGAGCAGTTCTTC.